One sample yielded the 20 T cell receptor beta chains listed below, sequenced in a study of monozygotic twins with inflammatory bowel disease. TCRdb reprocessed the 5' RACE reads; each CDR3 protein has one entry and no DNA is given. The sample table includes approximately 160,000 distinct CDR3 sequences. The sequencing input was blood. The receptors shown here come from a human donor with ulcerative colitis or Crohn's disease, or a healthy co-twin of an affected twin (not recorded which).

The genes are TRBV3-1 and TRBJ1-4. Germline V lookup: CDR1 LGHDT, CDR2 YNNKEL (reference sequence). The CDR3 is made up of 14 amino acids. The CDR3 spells CASHRGAPNEKLFF.

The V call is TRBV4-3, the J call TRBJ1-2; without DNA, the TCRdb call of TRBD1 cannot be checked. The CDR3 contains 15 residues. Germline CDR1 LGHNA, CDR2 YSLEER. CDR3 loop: CASSLGTGSNYGYTF.

CDR3 region: CASTLGIRDGFTDTQYF. The genes are TRBV21-1 and TRBJ2-3; TCRdb calls TRBD1, which cannot be checked without DNA. TRBV21-1 is designated a pseudogene. The CDR3 consists of 17 residues.

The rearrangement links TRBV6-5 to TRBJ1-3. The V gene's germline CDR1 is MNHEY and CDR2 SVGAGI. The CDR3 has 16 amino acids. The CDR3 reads CASSYSRPSSGNTIYF.

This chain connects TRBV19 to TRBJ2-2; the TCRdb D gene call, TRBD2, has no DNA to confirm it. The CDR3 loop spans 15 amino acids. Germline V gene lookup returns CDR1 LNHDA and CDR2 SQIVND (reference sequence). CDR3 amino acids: CASSVTSGGTGELFF.

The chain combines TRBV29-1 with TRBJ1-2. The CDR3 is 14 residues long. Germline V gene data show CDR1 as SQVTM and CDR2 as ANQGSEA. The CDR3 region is CSVPKVPRAGGYTF.

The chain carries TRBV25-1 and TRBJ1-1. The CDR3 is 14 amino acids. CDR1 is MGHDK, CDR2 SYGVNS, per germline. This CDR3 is CASSPTSRYTEAFF.

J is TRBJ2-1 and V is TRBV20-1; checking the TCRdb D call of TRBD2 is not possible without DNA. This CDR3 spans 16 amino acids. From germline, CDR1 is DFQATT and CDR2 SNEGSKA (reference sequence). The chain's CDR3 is CSASGASGRLNNEQFF.

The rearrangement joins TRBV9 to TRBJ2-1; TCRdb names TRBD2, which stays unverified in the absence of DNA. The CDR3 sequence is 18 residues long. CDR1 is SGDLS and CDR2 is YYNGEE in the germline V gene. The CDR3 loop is CASSVPSTSGRLSNEQFF. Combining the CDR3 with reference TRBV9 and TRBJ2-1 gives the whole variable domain DSGVTQTPKHLITATGQRVTLRCSPRSGDLSVYWYQQSLDQGLQFLIQYYNGEERAKGNILERFSAQQFPDLHSELNLSSLELGDSALYFCASSVPSTSGRLSNEQFFGPGTRLTVL.

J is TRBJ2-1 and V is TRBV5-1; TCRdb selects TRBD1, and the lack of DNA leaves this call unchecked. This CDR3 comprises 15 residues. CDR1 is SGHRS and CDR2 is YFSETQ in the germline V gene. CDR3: CASSPPGRNYNEQFF.

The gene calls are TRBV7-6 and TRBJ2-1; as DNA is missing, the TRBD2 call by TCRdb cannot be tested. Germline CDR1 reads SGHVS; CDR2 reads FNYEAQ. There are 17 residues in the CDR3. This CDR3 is CASSLDLAGSSYNEQFF.

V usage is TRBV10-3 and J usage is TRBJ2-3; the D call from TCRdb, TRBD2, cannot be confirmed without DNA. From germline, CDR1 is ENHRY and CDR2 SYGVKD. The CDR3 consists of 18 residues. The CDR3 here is CAISDFFKAGENTDTQYF.

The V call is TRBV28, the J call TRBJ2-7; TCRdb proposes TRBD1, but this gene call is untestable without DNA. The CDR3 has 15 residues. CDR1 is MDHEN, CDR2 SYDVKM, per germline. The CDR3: CASSLGGIAGYEQYF.

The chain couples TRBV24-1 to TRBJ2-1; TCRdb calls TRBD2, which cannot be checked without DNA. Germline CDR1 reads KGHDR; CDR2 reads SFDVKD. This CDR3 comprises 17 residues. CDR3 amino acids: CATSDLPGLAGYNEQFF.

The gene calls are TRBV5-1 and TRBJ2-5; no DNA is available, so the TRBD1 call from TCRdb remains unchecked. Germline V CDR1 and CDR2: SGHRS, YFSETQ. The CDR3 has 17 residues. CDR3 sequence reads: CASSFSGGIMYQETQYF.

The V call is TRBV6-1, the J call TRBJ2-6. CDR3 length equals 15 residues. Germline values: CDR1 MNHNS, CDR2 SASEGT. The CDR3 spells CASSEQRSGANVLTF.

CDR3 sequence: CASSSTGGGNTIYF. This chain connects TRBV7-2 to TRBJ1-3; lacking DNA, the TRBD1 call made by TCRdb goes unchecked. Germline-derived CDR1 and CDR2 are SGHTA and FQGNSA. The CDR3 has 14 residues.

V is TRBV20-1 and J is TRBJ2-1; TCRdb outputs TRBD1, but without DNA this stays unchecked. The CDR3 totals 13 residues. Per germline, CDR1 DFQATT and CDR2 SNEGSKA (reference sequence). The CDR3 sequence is CSAPGQVYNEQFF.

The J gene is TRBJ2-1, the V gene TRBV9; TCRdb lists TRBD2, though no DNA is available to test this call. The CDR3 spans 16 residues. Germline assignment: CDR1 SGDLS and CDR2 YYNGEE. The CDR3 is CASSVGPSGRYNEQFF.

The CDR3 loop reads CASSTGQGYGYTF. This chain joins TRBV5-1 and TRBJ1-2; TCRdb names TRBD1, which stays unverified in the absence of DNA. This CDR3 has 13 amino acids. Germline CDR1 reads SGHRS; CDR2 reads YFSETQ. The whole variable domain, filled in from reference TRBV5-1 and TRBJ1-2, reads KAGVTQTPRYLIKTRGQQVTLSCSPISGHRSVSWYQQTPGQGLQFLFEYFSETQRNKGNFPGRFSGRQFSNSRSEMNVSTLELGDSALYLCASSTGQGYGYTFGSGTRLTVV.